Sequencing of this T cell receptor (beta chain) was carried out in a study of OX40 agonist ivuxolimab in advanced cancers. Study-wide context: Three patients responded partially, comprising one with hepatocellular carcinoma and two with cutaneous melanoma. Whole-study results and caveats: CD8+ T cells (on average) carried more expanded clones than CD4+ T cells. There were also nonresponders showing low normalized T-cell clonal expansion. Both blood CD4+ and CD8+ T cells showed clonal growth by week 6 at 0.1 to 3.0 mg/kg.

The protocol was immunoSEQ multiplex PCR, while the TCRdb copy is restricted to in-frame clones and leaves out a portion. The table lists about 37,000 clones, 65% to 90% of them singletons, with less than 25% in the top ten. V dropped 5 bases and J dropped 2; count of bases not matched to a gene: 5. There are 14 residues in the CDR3. Germline V gene data show CDR1 as MNHEY and CDR2 as SMNVEV (reference sequence). A note on this clone: The antigen remains undetermined.

This clonotype was sampled from an adult with an advanced solid tumor such as melanoma, head and neck, liver or kidney cancer. Sequenced material: CD4+ or CD8+ T cells sorted from blood, taken in a trial of the OX40 agonist ivuxolimab. The chain links TRBV27 to TRBJ2-7; 8 bases are shared with TRBD1. The CDR3 reads CASSMGQVTYEQYF. The CDR3, as DNA: TGTGCCAGCAGTATGGGACAGGTTACCTACGAGCAGTACTTC.